Described below is a single TCR beta chain sequence and its context. Its antigen remains unidentified. No quality values exist for individual bases; no much larger clone is one base distant. The sample is drawn from a study of T cell repertoires in cytomegalovirus infection (dated by TCRdb to between 2017 and 2020). Some background on the complete study: Peptide stimulations targeted recently identified HLA-C-restricted CMV epitopes, whose presentation resists viral immunomodulation, together with well-studied HLA-B-restricted epitopes. The HLA type of each donor mattered for the analysis, because public TCR beta signatures pointed to carriage of CMV infection along with the matching HLA type. Study-level results and caveats: In the ex vivo response, HLA-C-restricted CMV-specific TCR beta clonotypes were dominant, and in two of eight donors the single most frequent clonotype came from this HLA-C-restricted group. In both this cohort and an independent cohort of 352 donors, the cumulative frequency of public TCR beta family members distinguished carriers of CMV infection plus the relevant HLA type.

The meaning of the sample's treatment or condition label: in vitro stimulation with specific CMV peptide epitopes to enrich CMV-specific T cells. There are 18 amino acids in the CDR3, from cysteine to phenylalanine inclusive. Only the CDR3 region is kept as DNA, spanning 54 bases read in frame from base 1. From the germline V gene (reference sequence), CDR1 is SEHNR and CDR2 is FQNEAQ. Trimming removed 2 bases from V and 1 base from J, leaving 20 bases between the germline ends. Sequencing used an Illumina HiSeq 1500. TCRdb reprocessing: public reads trimmed at Q25 with fastp, clones called with MiXCR, in-frame beta chains kept. CDR3 protein duplicates are merged, each entry listing the most common genes and DNA. The sample data list 900,000 to 950,000 distinct CDR3 sequences, and approximately 31% of these were observed just once. The biggest ten clones account for roughly 13% of the sample.

In this chain, TRBV7-9 is recombined with TRBJ2-5; the D gene assignment is perhaps TRBD1 or TRBD2, with each matching 6 bases. Sequencing used cultured CD8+ T cells from PBMCs, obtained from culture after CMV antigen stimulation. The sequence derives from a human donor in good health (CMV status not recorded). Some clones in this sample may be carry-over from other donors' samples. The DNA sequence follows: TGTGCCAGCAGCTTACCCTTTTTGGGGGGCCCGATCCAAGAGACCCAGTACTTC. This yields the protein CASSLPFLGGPIQETQYF. Reference TRBV7-9 and TRBJ2-5 genes cover what lies past the CDR3, so the full variable domain is DTGVSQNPRHKITKRGQNVTFRCDPISEHNRLYWYRQTLGQGPEFLTYFQNEAQLEKSRLLSDRFSAERPKGSFSTLEIQRTEQGDSAMYLCASSLPFLGGPIQETQYFGPGTRLLVL.